The text below deals with one T cell receptor (beta chain). Its antigen is not identified. This sample is drawn from a study of memory CD4+ T cells and cytomegalovirus serostatus. Overall study findings and caveats: The CMV-associated TCR signature appears largely within the CD4+ memory repertoire.

As originally analysed: After removing out-of-frame reads, 2 million to 2.5 million distinct TCRbeta sequences remained. Sequencing used immunoSEQ multiplex PCR; TCRdb keeps in-frame clones, though not all of them. V and J calls and clone size follow that table, whereas D and trimming were derived from the DNA. This sample has about 61,000 clones, with 75% to 90% found just once. The CDR3 extends over 17 amino acids. CDR1 and CDR2 from the germline V gene are SNHLY and FYNNEI. With V trimmed by 3 bases and J by 0 bases, 7 bases remained unmatched. The sort gate was single viable CD3+CD4+CD8-CD45RO+ cells for memory CD4+ T cells.

V gene TRBV2 combines with J gene TRBJ1-5; 8 bases are shared with TRBD1. The sequence came from an adult in good health and CMV-seronegative. Sequencing used memory CD4+ T cells from blood. CDR3 in DNA: TGTGCCAGCAGTGACACAGGGGGACCTTATAGCAATCAGCCCCAGCATTTT. Protein product: CASSDTGGPYSNQPQHF.